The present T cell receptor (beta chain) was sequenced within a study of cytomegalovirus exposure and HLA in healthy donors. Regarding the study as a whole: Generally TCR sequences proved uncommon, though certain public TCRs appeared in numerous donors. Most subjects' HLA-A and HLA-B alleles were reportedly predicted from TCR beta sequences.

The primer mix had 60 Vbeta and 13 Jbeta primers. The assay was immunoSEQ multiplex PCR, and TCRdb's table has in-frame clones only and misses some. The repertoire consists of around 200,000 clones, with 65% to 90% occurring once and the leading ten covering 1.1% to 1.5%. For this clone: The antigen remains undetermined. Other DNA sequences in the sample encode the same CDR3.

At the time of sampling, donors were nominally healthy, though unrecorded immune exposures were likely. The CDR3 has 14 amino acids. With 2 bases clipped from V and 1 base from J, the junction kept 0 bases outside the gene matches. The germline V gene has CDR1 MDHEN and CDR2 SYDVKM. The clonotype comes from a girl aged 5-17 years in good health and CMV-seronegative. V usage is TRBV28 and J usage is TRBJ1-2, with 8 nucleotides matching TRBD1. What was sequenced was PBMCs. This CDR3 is CASSLTGGNYGYTF. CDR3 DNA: TGTGCCAGCAGTTTAACAGGGGGTAACTATGGCTACACCTTC.